One sample yielded the 13 T cell receptor beta chains listed below, sequenced in a study of T cells in localized non-small cell lung cancer. Libraries were prepared by immunoSEQ multiplex PCR; TCRdb keeps only in-frame clonotypes and omits some of them. The table has thousands of clones, roughly 45% seen once. The source material was lung tumor tissue, sampled before any cancer treatment. These TCRs come from a man between 40 and 70 years old with stage I lung adenocarcinoma.

The chain uses TRBV28 and TRBJ2-1; TRBD1 might be the D (6 bases). Deletions cut 0 bases from V and 4 bases from J, with 19 bases between. CDR3 length: 18 amino acids. The germline CDR1 and CDR2 sequences are MDHEN and SYDVKM. As DNA, the CDR3 is TGTGCCAGCAGTTTATGGGCGGGCGGCAGGGGACGATACAATGAGCAGTTCTTC. This sequence encodes CASSLWAGGRGRYNEQFF. Variable domain in full (rest from reference TRBV28 and TRBJ2-1): DVKVTQSSRYLVKRTGEKVFLECVQDMDHENMFWYRQDPGLGLRLIYFSYDVKMKEKGDIPEGYSVSREKKERFSLILESASTNQTSMYLCASSLWAGGRGRYNEQFFGPGTRLTVL.

This chain joins TRBV4-1 and TRBJ2-2, with D perhaps matching TRBD2 (6 bases). V gave up 1 base and J gave up 5 bases, with 8 bases separating them. The germline gives CDR1 MGHRA, CDR2 YSYEKL. The CDR3 runs 14 residues. Here the CDR3 reads CASSQGGTTGELFF. In nucleotides, the CDR3 is TGCGCCAGCAGCCAAGGAGGGACTACCGGGGAGCTGTTTTTT.

Only a few counts were recorded for this clone. The gene calls are TRBV6-8 and TRBJ2-2, with D possibly being TRBD2 (6 bases). V lost 6 bases to trimming and J lost 1 base, with 18 bases between them. This CDR3 is built from 17 residues. Germline V lookup: CDR1 MNHGY, CDR2 SAAAGT. The CDR3 bases are TGTGCCAGCAGCAGATCCCGCGGGACGGTGAACACCGGGGAGCTGTTTTTT. Translation: CASSRSRGTVNTGELFF.

The chain employs TRBV9 and TRBJ2-1; a possible D gene is TRBD2 (7 bases). Germline assignment: CDR1 SGDLS and CDR2 YYNGEE. Deletions cut 3 bases from V and 6 bases from J, with 13 bases between. This CDR3 has 14 residues. The CDR3 region is CASSDREGRNEQFF. For the CDR3, the DNA is TGTGCCAGCAGCGACAGGGAGGGTCGCAATGAGCAGTTCTTC.

The rearrangement links TRBV15 to TRBJ2-3; D unclear. This CDR3 region has 14 residues. The ends were cut back, 6 bases at V and 5 bases at J, with 15 bases in the middle. Germline V gene sequence: CDR1 LNHNV, CDR2 YYDKDF (reference sequence). CDR3 protein: CATSAELRKDTQYF. The CDR3 DNA follows: TGTGCCACCAGTGCGGAACTCCGAAAAGATACGCAGTATTTT.

This clone was counted a few times. This chain joins TRBV1 and TRBJ2-7; the table assigns TRBD2, which was not confirmed against the DNA. TRBV1 is recorded as a pseudogene. The CDR3 loop spans 19 amino acids. CDR3 sequence: CASSQGTSGSSSVRHEQYF. CDR3 in DNA: TGCGCCAGCAGCCAAGGGACTAGCGGGAGCTCTTCCGTTCGCCACGAGCAGTACTTC.

This clone is judged medium-sized. CDR3 amino acids: CASSVQGALSYEQYF. DNA for the CDR3: TGTGCCAGCAGCGTTCAGGGGGCCCTCTCCTACGAGCAGTACTTC. The chain uses TRBV11-3 and TRBJ2-7; 8 nucleotides line up with TRBD1. This CDR3 spans 15 amino acids. The ends lost 5 bases at V and 0 bases at J; junction bases unmatched: 6. Germline V gene data show CDR1 as SGHNT and CDR2 as YENEEA.

This chain links TRBV11-3 with TRBJ1-1, with D possibly TRBD1 on 6 matching bases. CDR3 length equals 14 residues. Germline assignment: CDR1 SGHNT and CDR2 YENEEA. V shed 5 bases and J shed 3 bases, with 13 bases lying between them. CDR3 DNA sequence: TGTGCCAGCAGCCCAGATGGGGGGCACACTGAAGCTTTCTTT. It yields the protein CASSPDGGHTEAFF.

The rearrangement links TRBV9 to TRBJ2-7, with D unclear. The germline gives CDR1 SGDLS, CDR2 YYNGEE. V was clipped by 4 bases and J by 3 bases, with 11 bases between them. This CDR3 contains 13 residues. The CDR3, as DNA: TGTGCCAGCAGCTCTTCATCCGGCTACGAGCAGTACTTC. This translates into CASSSSSGYEQYF. Based on the CDR3 plus reference TRBV9 and TRBJ2-7, the full variable domain is DSGVTQTPKHLITATGQRVTLRCSPRSGDLSVYWYQQSLDQGLQFLIQYYNGEERAKGNILERFSAQQFPDLHSELNLSSLELGDSALYFCASSSSSGYEQYFGPGTRLTVT.

The V call is TRBV29-1, the J call TRBJ1-2; weak D call: TRBD1 (5 bases). V was trimmed by 2 bases and J by 1 base, leaving 5 bases between them. Germline values: CDR1 SQVTM, CDR2 ANQGSEA. CDR3 length: 12 amino acids. CDR3 sequence (DNA): TGCAGCGTTGAAAGGGGTAACTATGGCTACACCTTC. It is translated as CSVERGNYGYTF.

By sample fraction, this clone is large. V and J are TRBV9 and TRBJ1-1; D is unresolved. Germline V lookup: CDR1 SGDLS, CDR2 YYNGEE. V dropped 5 bases and J dropped 0 bases, with 8 bases sitting between them. The CDR3 has 13 amino acids. The CDR3 DNA reads TGTGCCAGCAGTCTCTGGATGAACACTGAAGCTTTCTTT. This encodes CASSLWMNTEAFF.

V is TRBV11-3 and J is TRBJ2-2; no definite D call. V lost 5 bases to trimming and J lost 0 bases, with 7 bases between them. The CDR3 has 14 residues. Germline values: CDR1 SGHNT, CDR2 YENEEA. The CDR3 loop reads CASSTTTNTGELFF. In nucleotides, the CDR3 is TGTGCCAGCAGCACTACCACGAACACCGGGGAGCTGTTTTTT.

V and J are TRBV27 and TRBJ2-3; a possible D gene is TRBD1 (5 bases). This CDR3 region has 15 residues. V was shortened by 2 bases and J by 0 bases, with 9 bases between the two germline ends. Germline assignment: CDR1 MNHEY and CDR2 SMNVEV (reference sequence). The CDR3 coding sequence is TGTGCCAGCAGTTTACAGGGCCTAAGCACAGATACGCAGTATTTT. It yields the protein CASSLQGLSTDTQYF.